These 5 T cell receptor beta chains share one sample of origin, sequenced in a study of cytomegalovirus exposure and HLA in healthy donors (dated by TCRdb to the late 2010s). Receptor amplification or capture employed the immunoSEQ multiplex PCR assay. For the multiplex PCR, a mixture combining 60 forward primers for TCR Vbeta segments and 13 reverse primers for TCR Jbeta segments was used. TCRdb carries this immuneACCESS record with in-frame sequences only. Its versions omit some clonotypes, under half of them owing to an unresolved V gene in the studies checked, with the rest unexplained. In all, the sample holds some 130,000 clones, and around 80% of those were seen once. 2% to 3% of the sample is held by the ten biggest clonotypes. The sequenced sample was PBMCs. The receptors here all came from a man aged 45 to 65 in good health and CMV-seronegative.

The J gene is TRBJ2-6, the V gene TRBV7-9, with 7 bases fitting TRBD1. CDR3 length: 18 amino acids. CDR1 is SEHNR, CDR2 FQNEAQ, per germline (reference sequence). J gave up 0 bases and V 7 bases, and 12 bases lay outside the gene matches. The CDR3 region has the DNA TGTGCCAGCATCAGGACAGGCGCCATCAGCTCTGGGGCCAACGTCCTGACTTTC. Encoded protein: CASIRTGAISSGANVLTF. Variable domain in full (rest from reference TRBV7-9 and TRBJ2-6): DTGVSQNPRHKITKRGQNVTFRCDPISEHNRLYWYRQTLGQGPEFLTYFQNEAQLEKSRLLSDRFSAERPKGSFSTLEIQRTEQGDSAMYLCASIRTGAISSGANVLTFGAGSRLTVL.

The CDR3: CASSSREQQILTDTQYF. The CDR3 region has the DNA TGTGCCAGCAGCTCCCGGGAACAACAAATTCTTACAGATACGCAGTATTTT. The chain links TRBV7-3 to TRBJ2-3, with a tentative D call TRBD2 (5 bases). CDR3 length: 17 residues. Per the germline V gene, CDR1 is SGHTA and CDR2 is FQGTGA. V was cut by 4 bases and J by 3 bases, with 20 bases left in between. The full variable domain, in which reference TRBV7-3 and TRBJ2-3 provide the parts outside the CDR3, is GAGVSQTPSNKVTEKGKYVELRCDPISGHTALYWYRQSLGQGPEFLIYFQGTGAADDSGLPNDRFFAVRPEGSVSTLKIQRTERGDSAVYLCASSSREQQILTDTQYFGPGTRLTVL.

This chain connects TRBV15 to TRBJ1-6, with D unclear. This CDR3 contains 13 residues. Germline CDR1 LNHNV, CDR2 YYDKDF (reference sequence). V lost 5 bases to trimming and J lost 7 bases, with 9 bases between them. The CDR3 region is CATSSTRNSPLHF. The DNA for the CDR3 is TGTGCCACCAGCTCGACTCGGAATTCACCCCTCCACTTT.

This rearrangement joins TRBV19 to TRBJ2-7; a weak D match, TRBD1 (5 bases). The CDR3 consists of 15 residues. Trimming cost V 5 bases and J 2 bases, with 16 bases left between them. Germline V gene lookup returns CDR1 LNHDA and CDR2 SQIVND (reference sequence). In DNA form, the CDR3 reads TGTGCCAGTAGTCTTTGGTCAGGGAAGACCTACGAGCAGTACTTC. Amino acid sequence: CASSLWSGKTYEQYF.

The chain carries TRBV6-1 and TRBJ1-5; unclear D gene. From germline, CDR1 is MNHNS and CDR2 SASEGT. V was trimmed by 1 base and J by 5 bases, leaving 9 bases between them. The CDR3 has 14 residues. In DNA, the CDR3 is TGTGCCAGCAGTGAAGGTGGCAGTGATCAGCCCCAGCATTTT. Protein product: CASSEGGSDQPQHF.